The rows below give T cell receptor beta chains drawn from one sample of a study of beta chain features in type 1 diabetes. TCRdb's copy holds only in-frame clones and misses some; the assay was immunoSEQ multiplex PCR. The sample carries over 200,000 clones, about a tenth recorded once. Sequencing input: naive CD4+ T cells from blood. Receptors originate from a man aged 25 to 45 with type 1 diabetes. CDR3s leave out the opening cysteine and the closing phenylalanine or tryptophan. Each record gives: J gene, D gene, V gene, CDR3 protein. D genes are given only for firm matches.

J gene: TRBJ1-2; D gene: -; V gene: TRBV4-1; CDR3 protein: ASSQVGGTSYGYT
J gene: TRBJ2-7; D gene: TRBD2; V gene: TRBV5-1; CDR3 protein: ASSLWASGVNEQY
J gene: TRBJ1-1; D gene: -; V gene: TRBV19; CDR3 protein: ASSPAPVTEAF
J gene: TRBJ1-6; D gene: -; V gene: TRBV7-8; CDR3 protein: ASSLEGRATNSPLH
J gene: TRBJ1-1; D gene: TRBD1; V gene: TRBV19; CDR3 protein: ASSLGQGNTEAF
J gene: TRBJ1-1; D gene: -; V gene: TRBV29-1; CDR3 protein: SVATGLDTEAF
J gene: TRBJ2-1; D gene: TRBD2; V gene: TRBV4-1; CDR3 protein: ASSQGASGRTYNEQF
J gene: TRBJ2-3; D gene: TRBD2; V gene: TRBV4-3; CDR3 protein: ASSQVPTSGGAYTQY
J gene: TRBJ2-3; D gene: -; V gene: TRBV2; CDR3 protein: ASRVDIDTQY
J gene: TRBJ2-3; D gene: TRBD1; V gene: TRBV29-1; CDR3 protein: SVGQGAFTDTQY
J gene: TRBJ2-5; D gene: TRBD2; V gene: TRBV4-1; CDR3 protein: ASSQDSDSGGAVMETQY
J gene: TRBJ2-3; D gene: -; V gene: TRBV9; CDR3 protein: ASSTAGGTDTQY
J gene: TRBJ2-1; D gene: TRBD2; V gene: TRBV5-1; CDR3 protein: ASSLASGAYNEQF
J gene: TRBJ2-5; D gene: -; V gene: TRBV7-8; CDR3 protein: ASSPTIASAPTQTQY
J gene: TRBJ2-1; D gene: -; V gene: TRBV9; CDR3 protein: ASSVDPAGNEQF
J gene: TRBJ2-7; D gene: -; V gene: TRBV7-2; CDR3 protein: ASSLGQRIEQY
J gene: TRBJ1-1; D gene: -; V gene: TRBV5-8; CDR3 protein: ASSWAGLGTEAF
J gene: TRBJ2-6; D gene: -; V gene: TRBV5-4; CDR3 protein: ASITLGSGANVLT
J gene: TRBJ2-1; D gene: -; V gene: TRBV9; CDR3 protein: ASSVRGDRRAYNEQF
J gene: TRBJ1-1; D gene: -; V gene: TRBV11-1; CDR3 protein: ASSPLGGFGTEAF
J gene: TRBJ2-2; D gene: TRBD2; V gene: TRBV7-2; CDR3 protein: ASSFLAGGTGELF
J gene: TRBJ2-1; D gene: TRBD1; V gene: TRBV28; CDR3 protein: ASSRQGPQF
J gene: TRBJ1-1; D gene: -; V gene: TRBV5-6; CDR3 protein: ASSAGSGWLTEAF
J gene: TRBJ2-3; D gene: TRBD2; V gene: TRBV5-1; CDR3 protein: ASSTWTSGGAGDTQY
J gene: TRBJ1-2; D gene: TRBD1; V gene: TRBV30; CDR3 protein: AWSIQGAGGYT
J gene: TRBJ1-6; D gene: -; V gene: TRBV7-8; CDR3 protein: ASRSRGTLSYNSPLH
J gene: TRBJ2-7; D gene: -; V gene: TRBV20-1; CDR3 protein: SAQVSYEQY
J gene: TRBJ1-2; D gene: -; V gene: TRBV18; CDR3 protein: ASSRAAGSQGGYT